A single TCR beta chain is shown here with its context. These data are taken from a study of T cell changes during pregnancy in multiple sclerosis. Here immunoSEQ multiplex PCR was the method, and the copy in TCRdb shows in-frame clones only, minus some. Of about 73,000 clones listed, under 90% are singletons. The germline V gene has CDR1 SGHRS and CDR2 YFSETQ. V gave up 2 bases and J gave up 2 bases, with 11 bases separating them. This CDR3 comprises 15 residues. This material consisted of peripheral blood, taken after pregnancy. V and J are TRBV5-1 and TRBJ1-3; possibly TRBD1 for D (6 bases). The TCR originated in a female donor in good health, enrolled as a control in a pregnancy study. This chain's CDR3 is CASSLRGGTGNTIYF. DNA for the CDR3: TGCGCCAGCAGCTTAAGGGGGGGAACTGGAAACACCATATATTTT.